This T cell receptor beta chain was captured in a study of T cell changes during pregnancy in multiple sclerosis. Generated by immunoSEQ multiplex PCR, the TCRdb table keeps only in-frame clones and is missing some. Among more than 70,000 clones listed, around 92% were seen once. The sequence was collected from a female donor in good health, enrolled as a control in a pregnancy study. The material was peripheral blood, obtained after pregnancy.

CDR3 sequence (DNA): TGTGCCAGCAGCCAAGGGGAAATCTCCTACAATGAGCAGTTCTTC. This codes for CASSQGEISYNEQFF. The chain has TRBV11-3 and TRBJ2-1, with D possibly matching TRBD1 (5 bases). This CDR3 is built from 15 residues. Trimming removed 5 bases from V and 0 bases from J, with 11 bases in between. Germline values: CDR1 SGHNT, CDR2 YENEEA.